Presented here are 20 T cell receptor beta chains from one specimen sequenced in a study of technical replicates of blood from a few donors. The protocol was immunoSEQ multiplex PCR, while the TCRdb copy is restricted to in-frame clones and leaves out a portion. The data hold about 70,000 clones, with about 94% observed a single time. The sequencing sample was made of T cells isolated from PBMCs. The receptors were gathered from a human donor in good health.

This sequence joins TRBV6-6 and TRBJ1-2, with 7 bases that match TRBD1. The length of the CDR3 is 13 residues. Germline V CDR1 and CDR2: MNHNY, SVGAGI (reference sequence). Trimming removed 5 bases from V and 4 bases from J; junction bases left unmatched: 4. The CDR3 coding sequence is TGTGCCAGCAGTACCAGGACAGGCTATGGCTACACCTTC. Its protein is CASSTRTGYGYTF.

CDR3 nucleotides: TGTGCCATCAGTGACTCGATTTTGGGGGCAAGGAACACTGAAGCTTTCTTT. Amino acid sequence: CAISDSILGARNTEAFF. The genes are TRBV10-3 and TRBJ1-1; tentatively, D is TRBD1 (6 bases). Germline V lookup: CDR1 ENHRY, CDR2 SYGVKD. The V gene lost 3 bases and the J gene lost 1 base, with 18 bases spanning the gap. The CDR3 has 17 residues.

The rearrangement links TRBV7-2 to TRBJ1-1, with D possibly TRBD1 on 6 matching bases. V was shortened by 6 bases and J by 5 bases, with 19 bases between the two germline ends. This CDR3 is 15 amino acids long. Germline loops: CDR1 SGHTA, CDR2 FQGNSA. The DNA for the CDR3 is TGTGCCAGCAGGGGTAATACAGGGTTGGCTACTGAAGCTTTCTTT. It translates to CASRGNTGLATEAFF.

The CDR3 DNA reads as TGTGCCAGCAGCTTAGACAGGGGGCCTAGCAATCAGCCCCAGCATTTT. Translating it yields CASSLDRGPSNQPQHF. The chain recombines TRBV7-9 with TRBJ1-5, with TRBD1 matching 9 bases. CDR1 and CDR2 from the germline V gene are SEHNR and FQNEAQ (reference sequence). The trim removed 1 base at V and 0 bases at J, leaving 1 base unmatched. The CDR3 is made up of 16 amino acids.

The chain uses TRBV7-6 and TRBJ2-2; 11 bases map to TRBD2. This CDR3 comprises 16 residues. Germline-derived CDR1 and CDR2 are SGHVS and FNYEAQ. Unmatched junction bases numbered 4, after V lost 0 bases and J lost 7 bases. The chain's CDR3 is CASSLALAGDSGELFF. The CDR3 nucleotides read TGTGCCAGCAGCTTAGCACTAGCGGGAGATAGCGGGGAGCTGTTTTTT. The complete variable domain, with remaining parts taken from reference TRBV7-6 and TRBJ2-2, reads GAGVSQSPRYKVTKRGQDVALRCDPISGHVSLYWYRQALGQGPEFLTYFNYEAQQDKSGLPNDRFSAERPEGSISTLTIQRTEQRDSAMYRCASSLALAGDSGELFFGEGSRLTVL.

This chain joins TRBV6-1 and TRBJ2-5; 8 bases map to TRBD1. The CDR3 extends over 14 amino acids. V lost 4 bases and J lost 5; bases outside the gene matches: 6. Germline lookup yields CDR1 MNHNS and CDR2 SASEGT. CDR3 coding DNA: TGTGCCAGCAGTGCTCCGACAGGGGCGGAGACCCAGTACTTC. It is translated as CASSAPTGAETQYF.

J is TRBJ1-1 and V is TRBV5-1, with TRBD1 as a possible D gene (6 bases). There are 14 residues in the CDR3. From germline, CDR1 is SGHRS and CDR2 YFSETQ. V lost 4 bases and J 4 bases, leaving 14 bases between the germline ends. The CDR3 DNA sequence: TGCGCCAGCAGCCCGGAGACAGGAACCACTGAAGCTTTCTTT. It translates to CASSPETGTTEAFF.

This rearrangement joins TRBV6-5 to TRBJ2-7; 9 bases line up with TRBD2. CDR1 MNHEY and CDR2 SVGAGI come from the germline V gene. After removal of 5 bases from V and 4 bases from J, the junction contained 6 bases not matched to a gene. The length of the CDR3 is 14 residues. CDR3 bases: TGTGCCAGCAGTATTAGCGGGAGCCCATACGAGCAGTACTTC. Translation gives CASSISGSPYEQYF.

The gene calls are TRBV11-3 and TRBJ2-4; tentative D call: TRBD1 (5 bases). The CDR3 contains 17 residues. Germline loops: CDR1 SGHNT, CDR2 YENEEA. The V end lost 0 bases, the J end lost 3 bases, and 15 bases lay between the germline ends. The CDR3 nucleotides are TGTGCCAGCAGCTTAGATCTGGACACATTGAACAAAAACATTCAGTACTTC. Encoded protein: CASSLDLDTLNKNIQYF.

This sequence joins TRBV28 and TRBJ2-2, with D unresolved. From germline, CDR1 is MDHEN and CDR2 SYDVKM. Between the trimmed V and J ends, which lost 6 bases and 6 bases, there was a span of 8 bases. The CDR3 is 12 residues long. In nucleotides, the CDR3 is TGTGCCAGCAGACTCCTCCCCGGGGAGCTGTTTTTT. Its protein product is CASRLLPGELFF.

The chain links TRBV7-2 to TRBJ2-3, with 9 bases lining up with TRBD2. The CDR3 has 16 residues. V shed 1 base and J 4 bases; nucleotides not matched to a gene: 6. Germline V gene sequence: CDR1 SGHTA, CDR2 FQGNSA. Here the CDR3 DNA reads TGTGCCAGCAGCTTAGTAGGGACTAGCTTCCCAGATACGCAGTATTTT. It codes for CASSLVGTSFPDTQYF. Full variable domain (outside the CDR3, taken from reference TRBV7-2 and TRBJ2-3): GAGVSQSPSNKVTEKGKDVELRCDPISGHTALYWYRQSLGQGLEFLIYFQGNSAPDKSGLPSDRFSAERTGGSVSTLTIQRTQQEDSAVYLCASSLVGTSFPDTQYFGPGTRLTVL.

This clone was observed a single time. The chain employs TRBV6-5 and TRBJ2-1; 7 nucleotides match TRBD2. Germline V gene lookup returns CDR1 MNHEY and CDR2 SVGAGI. The trim removed 11 bases at V and 6 bases at J, leaving 7 bases unmatched. This CDR3 spans 12 amino acids. In DNA form, the CDR3 reads TGTGCCGGCGGGAGCCCCCTCAATGAGCAGTTCTTC. Translating gives CAGGSPLNEQFF.

The V call is TRBV2, the J call TRBJ2-1, with unresolved D. Trimming shortened V by 5 bases and J by 0 bases, and 11 bases separated the two germline ends. This CDR3 spans 15 amino acids. CDR1 is SNHLY and CDR2 is FYNNEI in the germline V gene. CDR3 region: CASSPKKSSYNEQFF. CDR3 coding DNA: TGTGCCAGCAGTCCAAAAAAGAGCTCCTACAATGAGCAGTTCTTC.

The chain employs TRBV2 and TRBJ2-1; a possible D gene is TRBD1 (5 bases). CDR3 length equals 12 residues. The germline V gene has CDR1 SNHLY and CDR2 FYNNEI. V shed 7 bases and J shed 5 bases, with 9 bases lying between them. This CDR3 reads CASIPRDNEQFF. The CDR3 coding sequence is TGTGCCAGCATTCCCAGGGACAATGAGCAGTTCTTC.

The chain employs TRBV5-1 and TRBJ2-3, with TRBD1 matching over 7 bases. The CDR3 runs 14 residues. CDR1 and CDR2 from the germline V gene are SGHRS and YFSETQ. J gave up 2 bases and V 3 bases, and 3 bases lay outside the gene matches. The CDR3 nucleotides are TGCGCCAGCAGCTGGGACAGCGCCACAGATACGCAGTATTTT. Translating gives CASSWDSATDTQYF.

The chain joins TRBV5-1 to TRBJ1-4; D gene uncertain. CDR3 length equals 15 residues. The germline V gene encodes CDR1 SGHRS and CDR2 YFSETQ. V lost 1 base, J lost 3 bases, and 10 bases lay in between. CDR3 loop: CASSLSGPPNEKLFF. CDR3 in DNA: TGCGCCAGCAGCTTGAGTGGGCCCCCTAATGAAAAACTGTTTTTT.

The V call is TRBV9, the J call TRBJ1-2; 10 bases line up with TRBD1. This CDR3 contains 16 residues. The germline CDR1 and CDR2 sequences are SGDLS and YYNGEE. V was clipped by 4 bases and J by 6 bases; unmatched bases: 12. CDR3 sequence: CASSQGTGEIGDGYTF. The CDR3 DNA follows: TGTGCCAGCAGCCAAGGGACAGGGGAGATTGGGGATGGCTACACCTTC.

The V and J genes are TRBV27 and TRBJ2-7; the match to TRBD1 covers 8 bases. This CDR3 has 14 amino acids. CDR1 and CDR2 from the germline V gene are MNHEY and SMNVEV (reference sequence). Germline trimming cut 3 bases from V and 2 bases from J; bases unmatched to any gene: 3. CDR3 sequence: CASSFTGGPYEQYF. DNA for the CDR3: TGTGCCAGCAGTTTTACAGGGGGACCCTACGAGCAGTACTTC.

The V and J genes are TRBV19 and TRBJ2-2; TRBD2 matches at 8 bases. The CDR3 loop spans 17 amino acids. Trimming removed 5 bases from V and 4 bases from J; junction bases left unmatched: 12. CDR1 LNHDA and CDR2 SQIVND come from the germline V gene (reference sequence). In DNA form, the CDR3 reads TGTGCCAGTAGTCCACGCGAACTAGCGGTTGGCACCGGGGAGCTGTTTTTT. Its translation is CASSPRELAVGTGELFF.

The V and J genes are TRBV9 and TRBJ2-2, with 9 positions matching TRBD2. The J segment lost 1 base and the V segment lost 2 bases, leaving 12 bases of the junction unmatched. Germline assignment: CDR1 SGDLS and CDR2 YYNGEE. This CDR3 comprises 19 residues. The CDR3 nucleotides are TGTGCCAGCAGCGTTCCCCAAGTTAATAGCGGGGGGAACACCGGGGAGCTGTTTTTT. Its protein is CASSVPQVNSGGNTGELFF.